The 17 T cell receptor beta chains reported below all come from one sample, sequenced in a study of cytomegalovirus exposure and HLA in healthy donors. Vbeta (60) and Jbeta (13) primers were used in the PCR. Profiled with immunoSEQ multiplex PCR; TCRdb holds only in-frame clones, not every one. The table records approximately 110,000 clones, 73% of them present only once. Sequences were obtained from PBMCs. These receptors were collected from a man in his sixties in good health and CMV-seropositive.

This clone was observed at least ten times. This chain connects TRBV6-5 to TRBJ2-5; tentatively, D is TRBD1 (6 bases). This CDR3 has 14 amino acids. Per the germline V gene, CDR1 is MNHEY and CDR2 is SVGAGI. The ends were cut back, 5 bases at V and 5 bases at J, with 15 bases in the middle. The CDR3 coding sequence is TGTGCCAGCAGTACCGACAGGATGCGGGAGACCCAGTACTTC. This gives the protein CASSTDRMRETQYF.

The rearrangement joins TRBV19 to TRBJ2-2; TRBD1 matches 8 bases. This CDR3 contains 14 residues. V shed 10 bases and J 6 bases; nucleotides not matched to a gene: 10. Germline CDR1 is LNHDA and CDR2 is SQIVND (reference sequence). The CDR3 loop reads CAIMDRASAGELFF. In DNA form, the CDR3 reads TGTGCCATTATGGACAGGGCGTCGGCCGGGGAGCTGTTTTTT.

The chain has TRBV5-4 and TRBJ1-6; 8 nucleotides match TRBD1. V lost 3 bases, J lost 10 bases, and 9 bases stayed unmatched. The CDR3 is 15 amino acids. CDR1 is SGHNT, CDR2 YYREEE, per germline (reference sequence). The CDR3 protein is CASSSGGARGSPLHF. CDR3 coding DNA: TGTGCCAGCAGCTCAGGGGGCGCGAGGGGATCACCCCTCCACTTT.

The gene calls are TRBV5-6 and TRBJ2-5; D might be TRBD2 (7 bases). CDR1 is SGHDT, CDR2 YYEEEE, per germline. CDR3 length: 16 amino acids. V lost 0 bases, J lost 3 bases, and 15 bases lay in between. CDR3 DNA: TGTGCCAGCAGCTTGGAGCCTTCGGGGGGCAAAGAGACCCAGTACTTC. Translation gives CASSLEPSGGKETQYF.

This chain's CDR3 is CASSQDPRGAFPSVADTQYF. CDR3 coding DNA: TGTGCCAGCAGCCAAGATCCCCGGGGGGCCTTCCCCTCAGTCGCAGATACGCAGTATTTT. The chain couples TRBV4-2 to TRBJ2-3; possibly TRBD2 for D (7 bases). Trimming cost V 0 bases and J 4 bases, with 26 bases left between them. Germline loops: CDR1 LGHNA, CDR2 YNFKEQ. CDR3 length equals 20 residues.

This clone was counted a few times. The chain links TRBV6-5 to TRBJ2-2; 9 bases map to TRBD1. The V segment lost 2 bases and the J segment 7 bases; nucleotides outside the gene matches: 8. The CDR3 has 16 residues. The germline V gene encodes CDR1 MNHEY and CDR2 SVGAGI. CDR3 loop: CASSYPGQGGDGELFF. CDR3 DNA: TGTGCCAGCAGTTACCCGGGACAGGGTGGAGACGGGGAGCTGTTTTTT.

In its sample, this clone was seen once. The V gene is TRBV6-5, the J gene TRBJ2-7; 7 bases align to TRBD1. Trimming at V came to 7 bases and at J to 9 bases, leaving 15 bases not matched to a gene. CDR3 length: 14 amino acids. Germline lookup yields CDR1 MNHEY and CDR2 SVGAGI. The CDR3 DNA is TGTGCCAGCAATACAGGGGCCGCCTCGAAGGTGCAGTACTTC. It translates to CASNTGAASKVQYF.

The rearrangement links TRBV5-1 to TRBJ1-5; D remains ambiguous. The CDR3 consists of 14 residues. V gave up 5 bases and J gave up 6 bases, with 15 bases separating them. Germline V gene data show CDR1 as SGHRS and CDR2 as YFSETQ. The CDR3 protein is CASSPMEGTQPQHF. In DNA, the CDR3 is TGCGCCAGCAGTCCCATGGAGGGTACTCAGCCCCAGCATTTT.

This chain joins TRBV25-1 and TRBJ1-1; D may be TRBD1 (5 bases). V was shortened by 3 bases and J by 10 bases, with 9 bases between the two germline ends. The CDR3 length is 11 residues. Germline V gene lookup returns CDR1 MGHDK and CDR2 SYGVNS. The CDR3 is CASSDLTAAFF. The CDR3 bases are TGTGCCAGCAGTGATTTGACAGCAGCTTTCTTT.

The rearrangement uses TRBV5-1 and TRBJ1-1, with D hard to call. This CDR3 spans 14 amino acids. Trimming left V 0 bases short and J 3 bases short, with 9 bases between. Per germline, CDR1 SGHRS and CDR2 YFSETQ. This CDR3 is CASSLGRADTEAFF. Written as DNA, the CDR3 is TGCGCCAGCAGCTTGGGGAGGGCGGACACTGAAGCTTTCTTT.

The rearrangement joins TRBV5-5 to TRBJ2-3; 7 positions agree with TRBD1. Germline CDR1 SGHKS, CDR2 YYEKEE (reference sequence). J gave up 3 bases and V 3 bases, and 4 bases lay outside the gene matches. The CDR3 has 14 residues. The CDR3: CASSSGQSTDTQYF. The CDR3, as DNA: TGTGCCAGCAGCTCGGGACAGTCGACAGATACGCAGTATTTT.

The V gene is TRBV19, the J gene TRBJ1-6; 9 bases fit TRBD1. After removal of 6 bases from V and 7 bases from J, the junction contained 4 bases not matched to a gene. The CDR3 consists of 14 residues. Germline V gene lookup returns CDR1 LNHDA and CDR2 SQIVND (reference sequence). CDR3 sequence reads: CASRTTGGNSPLHF. The CDR3 bases are TGTGCCAGTAGAACGACAGGGGGGAATTCACCCCTCCACTTT. Full variable domain (outside the CDR3, taken from reference TRBV19 and TRBJ1-6): DGGITQSPKYLFRKEGQNVTLSCEQNLNHDAMYWYRQDPGQGLRLIYYSQIVNDFQKGDIAEGYSVSREKKESFPLTVTSAQKNPTAFYLCASRTTGGNSPLHFGNGTRLTVT.

The chain uses TRBV27 and TRBJ1-5; D is possibly TRBD1 (6 bases). This CDR3 is built from 15 residues. Trimming removed 4 bases from V and 0 bases from J, with 10 bases in between. CDR1 MNHEY and CDR2 SMNVEV come from the germline V gene (reference sequence). This chain's CDR3 is CASSWTANSNQPQHF. The CDR3 DNA reads as TGTGCCAGCAGTTGGACAGCTAATAGCAATCAGCCCCAGCATTTT.

The chain links TRBV6-5 to TRBJ1-2; possible D gene TRBD1, 5 bases. Germline CDR1 is MNHEY and CDR2 is SVGAGI. Trimming took 2 bases from V and 7 from J, leaving 14 bases between them. The CDR3 spans 14 residues. The CDR3 nucleotides read TGTGCCAGCAGTTACGGTGGGGGAGGGTTTGGCTACACCTTC. Translation gives CASSYGGGGFGYTF.

This chain connects TRBV10-1 to TRBJ1-2, with 8 positions matching TRBD1. CDR3 length: 14 amino acids. The germline gives CDR1 WNHNN, CDR2 SYGVQD (reference sequence). V was clipped by 5 bases and J by 7 bases; unmatched bases: 9. Written as DNA, the CDR3 is TGCGCCAGCAGTCCGGACAGGGAAATTAGTGGCTACACCTTC. Its protein is CASSPDREISGYTF.

The V and J genes are TRBV5-1 and TRBJ1-2; no reliable D call. Germline CDR1 and CDR2: SGHRS and YFSETQ. The CDR3 extends over 12 amino acids. V lost 4 bases and J 5 bases, leaving 9 bases between the germline ends. The CDR3 DNA reads TGCGCCAGCAGCCCGGGAGTTTATGGCTACACCTTC. Protein sequence: CASSPGVYGYTF.

The chain couples TRBV5-1 to TRBJ2-3, with TRBD1 identical over 11 bases. CDR1 is SGHRS, CDR2 YFSETQ, per germline. J gave up 1 base and V 4 bases, and 17 bases lay outside the gene matches. The length of the CDR3 is 20 residues. The CDR3 nucleotides are TGCGCCAGCAGCCTCGTGATTAGGGGACAGGGGGGTTGGGGCACAGATACGCAGTATTTT. Its protein is CASSLVIRGQGGWGTDTQYF.